These 25 T cell receptor beta chains were sequenced from one sample in a study of post-analysis software for immune sequencing data. Broader study findings: Controls showed lower frequencies than patients for four to six TRBV segments, and TRBV5-6, TRBV5-1 and TRBV20-1 were among these.

Their specific antigens are unknown. Unique molecular identifiers featured in each of the TCR beta cDNA libraries. TCRdb re-called the PCR reads with MiXCR, one entry per CDR3 protein. This sample yields about 560,000 distinct CDR3 sequences, of which around 40% are seen a single time; more than 1.5% belongs to the top ten. Input material: blood. The receptors originated from a girl between 10 and 17 years old with multiple sclerosis.

The chain has TRBV6-6 and TRBJ2-7; 7 bases match TRBD2. Germline CDR1 and CDR2: MNHNY and SVGAGI (reference sequence). The V segment lost 6 bases and the J segment 0 bases; nucleotides outside the gene matches: 8. The CDR3 is 15 residues long. The CDR3 coding sequence is TGTGCCAGCAGGCCCCTGGAGCGGGACTCCTACGAGCAGTACTTC. It specifies CASRPLERDSYEQYF.

The chain recombines TRBV21-1 with TRBJ2-7; the table's D call, TRBD1, has no DNA check behind it. TRBV21-1 is a known pseudogene. This CDR3 spans 15 amino acids. This chain's CDR3 is CASSCFRTGSYEQYF. CDR3 in DNA: TGTGCCAGCAGCTGTTTCCGGACAGGGTCCTACGAGCAGTACTTC.

There are a few counts of this clonotype. The chain is built from TRBV10-3 and TRBJ2-5, with TRBD1 matching over 10 bases. This CDR3 spans 16 amino acids. V shed 4 bases and J 5 bases; nucleotides not matched to a gene: 10. CDR1 is ENHRY, CDR2 SYGVKD, per germline. CDR3 DNA sequence: TGTGCCATCAGTGCCGGGACAGGGGAGCTCTGGGAGACCCAGTACTTC. Its translation is CAISAGTGELWETQYF.

The chain couples TRBV12-3 or TRBV12-4 to TRBJ2-3; D might be TRBD1 (6 bases). CDR3 size: 18 residues. V lost 5 bases to trimming and J lost 1 base, with 22 bases between them. CDR3 residues: CASSQPAGQLRGTDTQYF. The CDR3 coding sequence is TGTGCCAGCAGTCAGCCTGCCGGACAGCTCAGGGGCACAGATACGCAGTATTTT.

This clonotype has more than one count but fewer than ten. This CDR3 is CASSSPRPSGSADTQYF. CDR3 coding DNA: TGTGCCAGCAGCTCACCCAGACCTAGCGGGTCCGCAGATACGCAGTATTTT. This rearrangement joins TRBV5-6 to TRBJ2-3, with TRBD2 identical over 8 bases. V dropped 3 bases and J dropped 4; count of bases not matched to a gene: 13. CDR1 is SGHDT and CDR2 is YYEEEE in the germline V gene. The CDR3 extends over 17 amino acids.

V gene TRBV11-2 combines with J gene TRBJ2-1; TRBD2 agrees at 15 bases. The CDR3 is 19 amino acids. Germline-derived CDR1 and CDR2 are SGHAT and FQNNGV. Trimming removed 0 bases from V and 10 bases from J; junction bases left unmatched: 13. CDR3 DNA sequence: TGTGCCAGCAGCTTAGAACCGGGACTAGCGGGGGGCTCCGCTAGGGAGCAGTTCTTC. Protein product: CASSLEPGLAGGSAREQFF.

CDR3 sequence: CASTGAAARGYEQYF. The DNA of the CDR3 is TGTGCCAGCACGGGGGCGGCGGCCAGGGGGTACGAGCAGTACTTC. The gene calls are TRBV28 and TRBJ2-7; a possible D gene is TRBD1 (7 bases). The CDR3 has 15 amino acids. Germline lookup yields CDR1 MDHEN and CDR2 SYDVKM. The V end lost 7 bases, the J end lost 4 bases, and 20 bases lay between the germline ends.

As concerns this clonotype: An end of the junction does not agree with germline; a read error may underlie this. The CDR3 DNA is TGTGCCAGCAGCCGACTAGCGGGGACCTACAATGAGCAGTTCTTC. Translating it yields CASSRLAGTYNEQFF. The rearrangement links TRBV4-1 to TRBJ2-1; 11 positions match TRBD2. The CDR3 covers 15 residues. CDR1 and CDR2 from the germline V gene are MGHRA and YSYEKL.

The chain links TRBV7-9 to TRBJ2-6; D is uncertain. Germline lookup yields CDR1 SEHNR and CDR2 FQNEAQ (reference sequence). The V end was cut by 6 bases, the J end by 4 bases, with 16 bases between. The CDR3 has 16 amino acids. The CDR3 here is CASRATWSGGANVLTF. In nucleotides, the CDR3 is TGTGCCAGCAGAGCGACGTGGAGTGGCGGGGCCAACGTCCTGACTTTC. The complete variable domain, with remaining parts taken from reference TRBV7-9 and TRBJ2-6, reads DTGVSQNPRHKITKRGQNVTFRCDPISEHNRLYWYRQTLGQGPEFLTYFQNEAQLEKSRLLSDRFSAERPKGSFSTLEIQRTEQGDSAMYLCASRATWSGGANVLTFGAGSRLTVL.

In its sample, this clonotype was seen a few times. The rearrangement links TRBV6-6 to TRBJ2-3, with D hard to call. Germline CDR1 and CDR2: MNHNY and SVGAGI (reference sequence). V dropped 2 bases and J dropped 10 bases, with 16 bases sitting between them. CDR3 length: 14 amino acids. Here the CDR3 reads CASSYVGGRLAQYF. The CDR3 bases are TGTGCCAGCAGTTACGTGGGCGGACGTTTGGCGCAGTATTTT.

This clonotype was seen more than once but under ten times. The V call is TRBV7-2, the J call TRBJ1-3; 7 bases are shared with TRBD1. The CDR3 is made up of 15 amino acids. The V gene end was trimmed by 5 bases and the J gene end by 3 bases; junction bases not matched to a gene: 7. In germline, CDR1 is SGHTA, CDR2 FQGNSA. CDR3 loop: CASSTTQGSGNTIYF. The DNA for the CDR3 is TGTGCCAGCAGCACAACACAGGGGAGTGGAAACACCATATATTTT.

This clonotype was counted a few times. The chain is built from TRBV28 and TRBJ1-2; 7 bases align to TRBD1. The CDR3 is 18 amino acids. Germline V gene sequence: CDR1 MDHEN, CDR2 SYDVKM. With V trimmed by 6 bases and J by 4 bases, 20 bases remained unmatched. The CDR3 nucleotides are TGTGCCAGCAGCCTCCTCTTCCGGGACAGAAACATCAGCTATGGCTACACCTTC. Encoded protein: CASSLLFRDRNISYGYTF.

This clonotype was counted between two and nine times. The germline gene is not matched at one end of the junction; a read error may be the cause. This sequence joins TRBV20-1 and TRBJ2-3, with D unresolved. Germline loops: CDR1 DFQATT, CDR2 SNEGSKA (reference sequence). This CDR3 is 15 amino acids long. DNA for the CDR3: TGCAGTGATAGAGATCCACGGCTTAGCACAGATACGCAGTATTTT. This translates into CSDRDPRLSTDTQYF.

V gene TRBV12-3 or TRBV12-4 combines with J gene TRBJ2-1, with 9 bases identical to TRBD1. The V gene end was trimmed by 5 bases and the J gene end by 4 bases; junction bases not matched to a gene: 6. This CDR3 has 15 residues. DNA of the CDR3: TGTGCCAGCAGTCCCGGACAGGGGCAATACAATGAGCAGTTCTTC. Translation: CASSPGQGQYNEQFF.

The rearrangement uses TRBV10-2 and TRBJ2-3; TRBD2 is a possible D gene (6 bases). V lost 2 bases to trimming and J lost 0 bases, with 12 bases between them. The CDR3 has 16 residues. Germline V gene data show CDR1 as WSHSY and CDR2 as SAAADI. The CDR3 sequence is CASSEATSTSTDTQYF. CDR3 DNA sequence: TGCGCCAGCAGTGAGGCCACTAGCACTAGCACAGATACGCAGTATTTT.

The chain recombines TRBV29-1 with TRBJ1-2, with 8 bases fitting TRBD1. V shed 6 bases, J shed 3 bases, and the junction held 12 bases outside the gene matches. Germline CDR1 and CDR2: SQVTM and ANQGSEA. The CDR3 runs 15 residues. Here the CDR3 DNA reads TGCAGCGTAGGACAGGGCTCCTTCCTGGACTATGGCTACACCTTC. Protein sequence: CSVGQGSFLDYGYTF.

V and J are TRBV6-6 and TRBJ1-2; no reliable D call. The V end lost 0 bases, the J end lost 6 bases, and 11 bases lay between the germline ends. Germline V gene lookup returns CDR1 MNHNY and CDR2 SVGAGI (reference sequence). The length of the CDR3 is 14 residues. CDR3 in amino acids: CASSYSAATDGYTF. The CDR3 DNA is TGTGCCAGCAGTTACTCGGCAGCAACGGATGGCTACACCTTC.

This clonotype has only a few counts. The V and J genes are TRBV7-3 and TRBJ1-1; the D gene is possibly TRBD1 (5 bases). Trimming cost V 3 bases and J 0 bases, with 8 bases left between them. This CDR3 region has 14 residues. From germline, CDR1 is SGHTA and CDR2 FQGTGA. The DNA of the CDR3 is TGTGCCAGCAGCTTCACAGGCGTGAACACTGAAGCTTTCTTT. Amino acids: CASSFTGVNTEAFF.

The rearrangement joins TRBV19 to TRBJ1-5, with D uncertain. The germline CDR1 and CDR2 sequences are LNHDA and SQIVND (reference sequence). The CDR3 sequence is 17 residues long. The germline V and J ends were trimmed by 8 bases and 0 bases, with 20 bases remaining between them. The CDR3: CASVPRAGDYSNQPQHF. The CDR3 bases are TGTGCCAGTGTCCCGAGGGCAGGAGATTATAGCAATCAGCCCCAGCATTTT.

The chain recombines TRBV5-1 with TRBJ1-2, with a possible D match to TRBD1 (6 bases). V was trimmed by 2 bases and J by 8 bases, leaving 19 bases between them. Germline V gene data show CDR1 as SGHRS and CDR2 as YFSETQ. There are 15 residues in the CDR3. The CDR3 region has the DNA TGCGCCAGCAGCTTCCTCGGTGGACAGCCTGAAGGCTACACCTTC. This encodes CASSFLGGQPEGYTF.

The rearrangement uses TRBV24-1 and TRBJ2-7; TRBD2 agrees at 12 bases. Germline lookup yields CDR1 KGHDR and CDR2 SFDVKD. This CDR3 is built from 14 residues. J lost 6 bases, V lost 4 bases, and 3 bases had no gene match. This chain's CDR3 is CATSDRGLAGEQYF. In DNA form, the CDR3 reads TGTGCCACCAGTGACCGGGGACTAGCGGGCGAGCAGTACTTC.

In this sample, this clonotype turned up a few times. The rearrangement joins TRBV12-3 or TRBV12-4 to TRBJ2-3, with 13 bases aligning to TRBD2. The CDR3 sequence is 19 residues long. The junction had 12 bases not matched to a gene; V was cut back by 6 bases and J by 0 bases. CDR3: CASSPGLAGANTSTDTQYF. CDR3 DNA: TGTGCCAGCAGCCCTGGACTAGCGGGAGCGAACACTAGCACAGATACGCAGTATTTT.

This clonotype occurred a few times. V usage is TRBV5-1 and J usage is TRBJ1-2; no clear D. With 4 bases removed from V and 0 bases from J, the gap between germline ends came to 13 bases. CDR1 is SGHRS, CDR2 YFSETQ, per germline. This CDR3 has 15 amino acids. The CDR3 loop is CASSALMGSNYGYTF. CDR3 nucleotides: TGCGCCAGCAGCGCATTGATGGGGTCTAACTATGGCTACACCTTC.

This chain connects TRBV20-1 to TRBJ1-2; D is unclear. Germline-derived CDR1 and CDR2 are DFQATT and SNEGSKA (reference sequence). V lost 0 bases and J 5 bases, leaving 4 bases between the germline ends. The CDR3 runs to 11 residues. CDR3 residues: CSARDLYGYTF. The CDR3 DNA reads TGCAGTGCTAGAGATCTTTATGGCTACACCTTC.

This clonotype occurred a few times. CDR3 bases: TGTGCCAGCAGGAGGGGGGCTTCCTACAATGAGCAGTTCTTC. Encoded protein: CASRRGASYNEQFF. The rearrangement joins TRBV12-3 or TRBV12-4 to TRBJ2-1; D may be TRBD1 or TRBD2 (6 bases each). V lost 6 bases and J lost 1, with 10 bases in between. The CDR3 length is 14 residues.